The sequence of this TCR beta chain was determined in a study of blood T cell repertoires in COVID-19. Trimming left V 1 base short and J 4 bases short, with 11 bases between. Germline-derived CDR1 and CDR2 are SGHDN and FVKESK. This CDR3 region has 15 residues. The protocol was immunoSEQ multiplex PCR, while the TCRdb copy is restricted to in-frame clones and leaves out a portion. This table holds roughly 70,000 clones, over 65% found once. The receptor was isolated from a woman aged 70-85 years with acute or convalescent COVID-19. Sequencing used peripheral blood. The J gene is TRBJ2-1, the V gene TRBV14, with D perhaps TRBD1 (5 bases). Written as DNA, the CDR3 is TGTGCCAGCAGCCAAGGGACAACAACTTACAATGAGCAGTTCTTC. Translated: CASSQGTTTYNEQFF.